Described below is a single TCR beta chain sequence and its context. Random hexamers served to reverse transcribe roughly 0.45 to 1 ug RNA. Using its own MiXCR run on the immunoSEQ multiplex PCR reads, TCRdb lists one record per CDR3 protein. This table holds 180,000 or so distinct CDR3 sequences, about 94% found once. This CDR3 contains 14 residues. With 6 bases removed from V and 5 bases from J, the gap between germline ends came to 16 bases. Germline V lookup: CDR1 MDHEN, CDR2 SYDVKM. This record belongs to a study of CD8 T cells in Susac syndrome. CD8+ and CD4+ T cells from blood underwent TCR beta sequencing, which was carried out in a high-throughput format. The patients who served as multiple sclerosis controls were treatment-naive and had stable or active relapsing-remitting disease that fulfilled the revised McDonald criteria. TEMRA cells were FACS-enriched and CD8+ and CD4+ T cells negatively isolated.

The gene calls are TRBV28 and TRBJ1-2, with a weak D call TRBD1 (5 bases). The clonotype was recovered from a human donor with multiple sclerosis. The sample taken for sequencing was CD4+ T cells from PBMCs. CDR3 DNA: TGTGCCAGCAGCTCACGCAAAGACAGATATGGCTACACCTTC. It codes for CASSSRKDRYGYTF.